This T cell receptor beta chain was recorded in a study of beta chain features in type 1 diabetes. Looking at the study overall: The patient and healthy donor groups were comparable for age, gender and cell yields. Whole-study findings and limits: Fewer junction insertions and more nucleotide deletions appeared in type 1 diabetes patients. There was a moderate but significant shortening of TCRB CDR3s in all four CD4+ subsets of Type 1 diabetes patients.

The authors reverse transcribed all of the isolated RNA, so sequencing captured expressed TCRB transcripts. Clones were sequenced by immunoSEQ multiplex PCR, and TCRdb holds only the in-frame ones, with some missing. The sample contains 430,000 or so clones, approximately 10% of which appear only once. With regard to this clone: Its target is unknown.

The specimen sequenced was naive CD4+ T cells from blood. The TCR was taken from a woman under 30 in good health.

The CDR3 region has the DNA TGTGCCATCAGACTAGCTCTGGAAGAGACCCAGTACTTC. Residues: CAIRLALEETQYF. The V call is TRBV10-3, the J call TRBJ2-5; D perhaps matches TRBD2 (6 bases). V lost 6 bases to trimming and J lost 3 bases, with 11 bases between them. Germline CDR1 is ENHRY and CDR2 is SYGVKD. The CDR3 is 13 residues long.